This entry is about one TCR beta chain. This CDR3 is built from 13 residues. In germline, CDR1 is DFQATT, CDR2 SNEGSKA (reference sequence). Trimming stripped 0 bases from V and 4 bases from J, with 10 bases between. TCRdb re-derived calls from the 5' RACE reads in MiXCR, one entry per CDR3 protein. The top ten hold 6.8% of the sample, which has roughly 250,000 distinct CDR3 sequences, roughly 8.6% seen once. The entry originates in a study of CD8 T cells in ankylosing spondylitis. The TCR was taken from a male donor with ankylosing spondylitis or in good health (not recorded which). The J gene is TRBJ2-7, the V gene TRBV20-1; D unclear. Material for sequencing was blood, either unsorted or a sorted T cell fraction (not recorded which). CDR3: CSARERNEYEQYF. As DNA, the CDR3 is TGCAGTGCTAGAGAAAGGAATGAGTACGAGCAGTACTTC.